The clone carrying this T cell receptor beta chain occurred a few times. As yet, its antigen is unknown. J gave up 5 bases and V 0 bases, and 6 bases lay outside the gene matches. The CDR3 loop spans 15 amino acids. Germline V gene lookup returns CDR1 MGHDK and CDR2 SYGVNS. The sample belongs to a study of beta chain features in type 1 diabetes. Across the whole study: Taken together, all samples contributed approximately 110 million examined sorted cells.

Study-wide points: Type 1 diabetes patients had fewer VDJ junction insertions and more deletions. With patients and controls alike, PCR might favor shorter templates to an equal degree.

Expressed TCRB transcripts got sequenced, as all isolated RNA was reverse transcribed. TCRdb keeps only in-frame clones here, not all; method: immunoSEQ multiplex PCR. Here the sample spans some 500,000 clones, 11% being singletons. CD45RO/CCR7/CD25/CD127/CD95/CD27 separated CD4+ naive, central memory, regulatory and stem cell-like memory cells by sorting. The sample comprised naive CD4+ T cells from blood. This receptor was taken from a woman younger than 35 in good health. This rearrangement joins TRBV25-1 to TRBJ1-2; 7 bases are shared with TRBD1. The chain's CDR3 is CASSEYDREPYGYTF. CDR3 nucleotides: TGTGCCAGCAGTGAATACGACAGGGAGCCTTATGGCTACACCTTC.